One sample yielded the 23 T cell receptor beta chains listed below, sequenced in a study of blood T cell repertoires in COVID-19. The method was immunoSEQ multiplex PCR; TCRdb's version includes in-frame clones alone and lacks a portion of them. The sample has more than 200,000 clones; 75% to 90% are singletons. The sequencing input was PBMCs or T cells enriched from blood (not recorded which). The receptors were sampled from a woman in her 30s with acute COVID-19.

The chain is built from TRBV12-3 or TRBV12-4 and TRBJ1-2; D gene unclear. CDR3 size: 13 residues. Deletions cut 2 bases from V and 4 bases from J, with 8 bases between. The CDR3 sequence is CASSLKESYGYTF. The CDR3 nucleotides are TGTGCCAGCAGTTTAAAGGAGAGCTATGGCTACACCTTC.

Worth noting for this clone: This specimen includes other DNA sequences encoding the same CDR3. J is TRBJ2-7 and V is TRBV6-1; D might be TRBD1 (6 bases). V lost 2 bases and J 4 bases, leaving 9 bases between the germline ends. Germline values: CDR1 MNHNS, CDR2 SASEGT. CDR3 length equals 13 residues. The CDR3 DNA reads as TGTGCCAGCAGTGAATGGACAGCTTACGAGCAGTACTTC. Translation: CASSEWTAYEQYF.

The chain combines TRBV2 with TRBJ1-2; a possible D gene is TRBD1 (6 bases). This CDR3 is built from 14 residues. V shed 6 bases and J shed 8 bases, with 19 bases lying between them. Germline V gives CDR1 SNHLY, CDR2 FYNNEI. CDR3 region: CASSPVGGGVGYTF. The CDR3 region has the DNA TGTGCCAGCAGCCCAGTAGGGGGGGGAGTCGGCTACACCTTC.

This chain connects TRBV13 to TRBJ2-6; tentatively, D is TRBD2 (5 bases). The CDR3 is 15 amino acids. From germline, CDR1 is PRHDT and CDR2 FYEKMQ (reference sequence). V lost 5 bases and J lost 0, with 8 bases in between. CDR3 loop: CASSTGLSGANVLTF. The CDR3 nucleotides are TGTGCCAGCAGCACTGGACTCTCTGGGGCCAACGTCCTGACTTTC.

The rearrangement uses TRBV6-5 and TRBJ2-7; 8 bases are a match to TRBD1. CDR1 and CDR2 from the germline V gene are MNHEY and SVGAGI. This CDR3 is built from 15 residues. The V gene end was trimmed by 6 bases and the J gene end by 0 bases; junction bases not matched to a gene: 7. The CDR3 loop reads CASSEGQAPSYEQYF. As DNA, the CDR3 is TGTGCCAGCAGCGAGGGACAGGCGCCCTCCTACGAGCAGTACTTC.

The CDR3: CASSTSSGGSYEQYF. Here the CDR3 DNA reads TGTGCCAGCAGCACCTCTAGCGGAGGAAGCTACGAGCAGTACTTC. This chain links TRBV7-3 with TRBJ2-7; the match to TRBD2 covers 7 bases. V lost 5 bases and J lost 3; bases outside the gene matches: 10. The length of the CDR3 is 15 residues. Germline V gives CDR1 SGHTA, CDR2 FQGTGA.

This sequence joins TRBV15 and TRBJ1-6; D gene ambiguous. The germline CDR1 and CDR2 sequences are LNHNV and YYDKDF (reference sequence). This CDR3 region has 13 residues. Trimming pared 5 bases from V and 10 bases from J, leaving 12 bases between. As DNA, the CDR3 is TGTGCCACCAGCGTCCACCAACAGTCACCCCTCCACTTT. This encodes CATSVHQQSPLHF. Based on the CDR3 plus reference TRBV15 and TRBJ1-6, the full variable domain is DAMVIQNPRYQVTQFGKPVTLSCSQTLNHNVMYWYQQKSSQAPKLLFHYYDKDFNNEADTPDNFQSRRPNTSFCFLDIRSPGLGDTAMYLCATSVHQQSPLHFGNGTRLTVT.

The chain uses TRBV5-4 and TRBJ2-2; possible D gene TRBD1, 6 bases. There are 15 residues in the CDR3. The ends were cut back, 2 bases at V and 2 bases at J, with 10 bases in the middle. Germline-derived CDR1 and CDR2 are SGHNT and YYREEE (reference sequence). CDR3 DNA: TGTGCCAGCAGCTTCAGGGGACCAAACACCGGGGAGCTGTTTTTT. Translation gives CASSFRGPNTGELFF.

A remark on this clone: The sample holds other DNA sequences that translate to the same CDR3. The chain couples TRBV7-2 to TRBJ1-2, with 10 nucleotides matching TRBD1. The V and J ends lost 4 bases and 5 bases, in that order; junction bases with no gene match: 1. The V gene's germline CDR1 is SGHTA and CDR2 FQGNSA. CDR3 size: 13 residues. The CDR3 is CASSWDRGYGYTF. CDR3 sequence (DNA): TGTGCCAGCAGCTGGGACAGGGGATATGGCTACACCTTC.

The chain's CDR3 is CASSIPPRWASNTGELFF. For the CDR3, the DNA is TGTGCCAGTAGCATACCTCCCCGATGGGCCTCGAACACCGGGGAGCTGTTTTTT. The chain combines TRBV19 with TRBJ2-2, with D hard to call. Germline CDR1 is LNHDA and CDR2 is SQIVND (reference sequence). Trimming removed 6 bases from V and 0 bases from J, with 20 bases in between. The CDR3 runs to 18 residues.

The gene calls are TRBV4-3 and TRBJ2-1; 10 nucleotides match TRBD2. CDR3 length: 16 residues. Trimming removed 3 bases from V and 4 bases from J; junction bases left unmatched: 6. From germline, CDR1 is LGHNA and CDR2 YSLEER. In DNA, the CDR3 is TGCGCCAGCAGCCAGGGCCCTAGCGGGAGTTACAATGAGCAGTTCTTC. Its translation: CASSQGPSGSYNEQFF.

The V call is TRBV19, the J call TRBJ2-4; maybe TRBD2 (5 bases). Germline assignment: CDR1 LNHDA and CDR2 SQIVND (reference sequence). The CDR3 extends over 16 amino acids. V was cut by 8 bases and J by 1 base, with 18 bases left in between. The CDR3 sequence is CASGRTSYGAKNIQYF. The CDR3, as DNA: TGTGCCAGTGGTAGGACTTCCTACGGGGCCAAAAACATTCAGTACTTC.

In its sample, this clone was seen once. The V call is TRBV7-6, the J call TRBJ2-7; TRBD2 matches at 8 bases. The CDR3 is made up of 14 amino acids. After removal of 5 bases from V and 3 bases from J, the junction contained 6 bases not matched to a gene. In germline, CDR1 is SGHVS, CDR2 FNYEAQ. CDR3 nucleotides: TGTGCCAGCAGCCGAAGCGGGAGTGGCTACGAGCAGTACTTC. Residues: CASSRSGSGYEQYF. Full variable domain (rest looked up from reference TRBV7-6 and TRBJ2-7): GAGVSQSPRYKVTKRGQDVALRCDPISGHVSLYWYRQALGQGPEFLTYFNYEAQQDKSGLPNDRFSAERPEGSISTLTIQRTEQRDSAMYRCASSRSGSGYEQYFGPGTRLTVT.

The chain uses TRBV27 and TRBJ2-6; possible D gene TRBD1, 5 bases. V dropped 6 bases and J dropped 2 bases, with 14 bases sitting between them. This CDR3 spans 16 amino acids. Per germline, CDR1 MNHEY and CDR2 SMNVEV (reference sequence). For the CDR3, the DNA is TGTGCCAGCAGCTTGGGGCTTATCGCTGGGGCCAACGTCCTGACTTTC. Protein: CASSLGLIAGANVLTF.

This sequence joins TRBV4-1 and TRBJ2-7; a weak D match, TRBD2 (7 bases). This CDR3 spans 14 amino acids. Trimming pared 1 base from V and 5 bases from J, leaving 12 bases between. Germline-derived CDR1 and CDR2 are MGHRA and YSYEKL. CDR3 in amino acids: CASSQGTGGNEQYF. The CDR3 DNA reads as TGCGCCAGCAGCCAAGGCACGGGGGGCAACGAGCAGTACTTC.

This chain joins TRBV5-6 and TRBJ2-5; maybe TRBD1 (5 bases). V was pared by 3 bases and J by 1 base, with 19 bases between. This CDR3 has 17 amino acids. Looked up from germline, CDR1 is SGHDT and CDR2 is YYEEEE. The CDR3 nucleotides read TGTGCCAGCAGCTCACAGCAGGGTCCCTTAGTCCAAGAGACCCAGTACTTC. The encoded protein is CASSSQQGPLVQETQYF. Complete variable domain (other parts from reference TRBV5-6 and TRBJ2-5): DAGVTQSPTHLIKTRGQQVTLRCSPKSGHDTVSWYQQALGQGPQFIFQYYEEEERQRGNFPDRFSGHQFPNYSSELNVNALLLGDSALYLCASSSQQGPLVQETQYFGPGTRLLVL.

The chain employs TRBV5-4 and TRBJ2-2; no clear D. CDR1 SGHNT and CDR2 YYREEE come from the germline V gene (reference sequence). Trimming left V 1 base short and J 9 bases short, with 10 bases between. The CDR3 extends over 13 amino acids. Written as DNA, the CDR3 is TGTGCCAGCAGCTTGATGCAGCGCCGGGAGCTGTTTTTT. It is translated as CASSLMQRRELFF.

V and J are TRBV19 and TRBJ2-5; D unclear. Per germline, CDR1 LNHDA and CDR2 SQIVND (reference sequence). The CDR3 has 14 residues. Trimming left V 1 base short and J 2 bases short, with 8 bases between. CDR3 residues: CASSIVNRQETQYF. The CDR3 DNA reads TGTGCCAGTAGTATAGTTAACAGACAAGAGACCCAGTACTTC.

V and J are TRBV11-2 and TRBJ2-7, with TRBD2 matching 10 bases. In germline, CDR1 is SGHAT, CDR2 FQNNGV. The junction had 3 bases not matched to a gene; V was cut back by 2 bases and J by 5 bases. This CDR3 has 14 residues. The CDR3 coding sequence is TGTGCCAGCAGCTTAATGCTAGCGGGGGACGAGCAGTACTTC. Translated, it gives CASSLMLAGDEQYF.

The V call is TRBV3-1 (or the pseudogene TRBV3-2), the J call TRBJ1-5; D ambiguous. V was clipped by 0 bases and J by 5 bases, with 11 bases between them. This CDR3 is 15 amino acids long. Germline V gives CDR1 LGHDT, CDR2 YNNKEL (reference sequence). The CDR3, as DNA: TGTGCCAGCAGCCAAGATGGTCAGTCATATCAGCCCCAGCATTTT. This gives the protein CASSQDGQSYQPQHF.

This chain joins TRBV7-3 and TRBJ1-1; D may be TRBD1 (5 bases). Germline lookup yields CDR1 SGHTA and CDR2 FQGTGA. The ends were cut back, 5 bases at V and 2 bases at J, with 9 bases in the middle. CDR3 length: 13 residues. The CDR3 is CASSRDSNTEAFF. The CDR3 bases are TGTGCCAGCAGCAGAGACAGTAACACTGAAGCTTTCTTT.

The J gene is TRBJ1-2, the V gene TRBV10-3, with 7 bases aligning to TRBD1. Trimming cost V 10 bases and J 2 bases; bases outside gene matches: 10. CDR1 is ENHRY and CDR2 is SYGVKD in the germline V gene. The CDR3 is 14 amino acids. The CDR3 DNA reads TGTGCCAGCAGACCGGGACAGCCAAACTATGGCTACACCTTC. Translating it yields CASRPGQPNYGYTF.

This chain connects TRBV28 to TRBJ1-1; weak D call: TRBD1 (6 bases). V lost 6 bases, J lost 6 bases, and 17 bases lay in between. The CDR3 consists of 14 residues. Germline CDR1 and CDR2: MDHEN and SYDVKM. CDR3 DNA sequence: TGTGCCAGCAGCTCCGCCTCAGGGGTAGCTGAAGCTTTCTTT. This sequence encodes CASSSASGVAEAFF.